This T cell receptor beta chain was found in a study of blood T cell repertoires in COVID-19. Whole-study context: Samples came from the United States, Italy and Spain, spanning acute and convalescent COVID-19. The analysed material was cDNA or gDNA that came from T cells, B-cell-depleted T cells, or PBMCs.

Under the authors' procedure: Reference gene primer amplification in the assay estimated nucleated cell counts. Using immunoSEQ multiplex PCR, the repertoire was profiled, and TCRdb retains in-frame clones only, with some absent. That table furnishes V, J and clone size, whereas the DNA furnished D and trimming. Of 110,000 or so clones detected, around 83% appear once; the ten largest clones hold roughly 7.9%. Germline loops: CDR1 SGHRS, CDR2 YFSETQ. Trimming cost V 8 bases and J 1 base, with 6 bases left between them. There are 12 residues in the CDR3. This sequence was found in an elderly woman with active or convalescent COVID-19. J is TRBJ2-2 and V is TRBV5-1, with unresolved D. The material sequenced was peripheral blood. The CDR3 nucleotides read TGCGCCAGTCTAATGAACACCGGGGAGCTGTTTTTT. It yields the protein CASLMNTGELFF.